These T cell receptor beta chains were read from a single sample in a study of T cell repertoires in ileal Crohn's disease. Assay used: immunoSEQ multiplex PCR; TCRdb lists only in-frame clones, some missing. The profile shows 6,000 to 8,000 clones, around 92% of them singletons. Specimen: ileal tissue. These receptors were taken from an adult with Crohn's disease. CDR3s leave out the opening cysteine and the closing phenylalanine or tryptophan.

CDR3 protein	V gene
ASSPGGGRYGYT	TRBV28
ASSVGIGQGARETQY	TRBV9
ASSFHTGGSVTGELF	TRBV5-5
ASSEAQGGYQPQH	TRBV2
SVPGTGGNIQY	TRBV29-1
ASSLSRLGETQY	TRBV7-2
ASSLDTTNNEQF	TRBV5-4
ASSRGAVNSPLH	TRBV2
ASSGWDRDSSTDTQY	TRBV2
ASRQGGNQPQH	TRBV5-5